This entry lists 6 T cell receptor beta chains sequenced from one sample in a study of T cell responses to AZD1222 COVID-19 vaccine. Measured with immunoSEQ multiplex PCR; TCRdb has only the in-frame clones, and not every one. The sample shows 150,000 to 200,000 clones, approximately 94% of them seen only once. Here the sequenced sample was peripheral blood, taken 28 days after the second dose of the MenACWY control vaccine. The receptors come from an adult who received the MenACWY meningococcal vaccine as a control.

As DNA, the CDR3 is TGTGCCTGGAGTCGGTTAGTACAGGGGGAAAGCGAGCAGTACTTC. Its translation is CAWSRLVQGESEQYF. J is TRBJ2-7 and V is TRBV30, with TRBD1 identical over 8 bases. The CDR3 has 15 amino acids. CDR1 is GTSNPN, CDR2 SVGIG, per germline (reference sequence). V dropped 2 bases and J dropped 6; count of bases not matched to a gene: 12. Full variable domain (missing parts from reference TRBV30 and TRBJ2-7): SQTIHQWPATLVQPVGSPLSLECTVEGTSNPNLYWYRQAAGRGLQLLFYSVGIGQISSEVPQNLSASRPQDRQFILSSKKLLLSDSGFYLCAWSRLVQGESEQYFGPGTRLTVT.

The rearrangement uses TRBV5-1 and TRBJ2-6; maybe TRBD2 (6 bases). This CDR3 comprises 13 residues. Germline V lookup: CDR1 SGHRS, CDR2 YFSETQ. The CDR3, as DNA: TGCGCTACAAGGGAGGCTGGGGCCAACGTCCTGACTTTC. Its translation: CATREAGANVLTF. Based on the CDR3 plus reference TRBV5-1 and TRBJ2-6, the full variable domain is KAGVTQTPRYLIKTRGQQVTLSCSPISGHRSVSWYQQTPGQGLQFLFEYFSETQRNKGNFPGRFSGRQFSNSRSEMNVSTLELGDSALYLCATREAGANVLTFGAGSRLTVL.

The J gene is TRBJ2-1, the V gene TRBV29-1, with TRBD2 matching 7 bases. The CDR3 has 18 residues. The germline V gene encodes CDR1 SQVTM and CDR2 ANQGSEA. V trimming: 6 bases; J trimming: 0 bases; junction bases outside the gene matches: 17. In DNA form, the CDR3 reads TGCAGCGTCGGCTCCTCTAGCGGTCGCTCGAGCTCCTACAATGAGCAGTTCTTC. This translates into CSVGSSSGRSSSYNEQFF.

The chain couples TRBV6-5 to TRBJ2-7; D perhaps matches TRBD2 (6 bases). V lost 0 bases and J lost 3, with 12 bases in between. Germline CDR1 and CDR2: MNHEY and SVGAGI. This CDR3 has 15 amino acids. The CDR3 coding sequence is TGTGCCAGCAGTTACTCGACTGCGGGAAGCTACGAGCAGTACTTC. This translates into CASSYSTAGSYEQYF.

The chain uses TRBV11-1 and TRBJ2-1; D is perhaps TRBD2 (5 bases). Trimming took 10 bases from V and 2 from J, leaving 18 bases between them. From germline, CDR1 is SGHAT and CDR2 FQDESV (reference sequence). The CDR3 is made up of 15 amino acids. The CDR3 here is CATATRGSTYNEQFF. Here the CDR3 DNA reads TGTGCCACCGCTACTCGAGGGAGTACCTACAATGAGCAGTTCTTC.

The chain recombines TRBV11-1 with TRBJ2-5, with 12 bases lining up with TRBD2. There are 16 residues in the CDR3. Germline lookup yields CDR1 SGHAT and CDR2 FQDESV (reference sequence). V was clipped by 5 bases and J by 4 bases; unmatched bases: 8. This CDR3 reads CASSPPGLAGLETQYF. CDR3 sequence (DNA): TGTGCCAGCAGCCCCCCGGGACTAGCGGGTCTAGAGACCCAGTACTTC.